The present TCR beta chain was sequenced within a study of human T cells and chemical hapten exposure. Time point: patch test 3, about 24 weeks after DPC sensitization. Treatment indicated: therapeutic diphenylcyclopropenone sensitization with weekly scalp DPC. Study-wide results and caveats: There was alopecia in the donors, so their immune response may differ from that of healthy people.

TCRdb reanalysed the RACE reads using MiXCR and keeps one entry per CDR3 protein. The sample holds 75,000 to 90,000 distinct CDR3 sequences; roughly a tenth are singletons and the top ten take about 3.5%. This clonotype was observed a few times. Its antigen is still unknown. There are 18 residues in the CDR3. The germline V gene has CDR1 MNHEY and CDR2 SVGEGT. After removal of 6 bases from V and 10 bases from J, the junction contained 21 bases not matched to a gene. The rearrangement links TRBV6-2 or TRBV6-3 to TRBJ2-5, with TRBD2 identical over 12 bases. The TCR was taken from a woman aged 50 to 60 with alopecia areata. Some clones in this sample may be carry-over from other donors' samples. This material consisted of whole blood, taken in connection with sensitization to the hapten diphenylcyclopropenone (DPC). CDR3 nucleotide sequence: TGTGCCAGCAGCCACCCCCCCCGACTAGCGGGAGTAAGGGGTGACCAGTACTTC. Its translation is CASSHPPRLAGVRGDQYF.